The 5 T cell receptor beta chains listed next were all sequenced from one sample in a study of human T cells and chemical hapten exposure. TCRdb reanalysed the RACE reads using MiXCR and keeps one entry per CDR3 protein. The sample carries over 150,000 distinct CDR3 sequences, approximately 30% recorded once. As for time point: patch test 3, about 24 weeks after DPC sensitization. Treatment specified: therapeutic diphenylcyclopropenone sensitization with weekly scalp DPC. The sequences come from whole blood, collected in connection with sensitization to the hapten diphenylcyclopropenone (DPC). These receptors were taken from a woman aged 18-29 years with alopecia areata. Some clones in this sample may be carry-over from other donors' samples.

The CDR3 DNA reads as TGTGCCAGTCGGGGGGACTCCTACAATGAGCAGTTCTTC. Protein: CASRGDSYNEQFF. The gene calls are TRBV15 and TRBJ2-1; 7 nucleotides align to TRBD2. This CDR3 comprises 13 residues. Germline V gives CDR1 LNHNV, CDR2 YYDKDF (reference sequence). V trimming: 10 bases; J trimming: 0 bases; junction bases outside the gene matches: 3. The entire variable domain, with the rest obtained from reference TRBV15 and TRBJ2-1, is as follows: DAMVIQNPRYQVTQFGKPVTLSCSQTLNHNVMYWYQQKSSQAPKLLFHYYDKDFNNEADTPDNFQSRRPNTSFCFLDIRSPGLGDTAMYLCASRGDSYNEQFFGPGTRLTVL.

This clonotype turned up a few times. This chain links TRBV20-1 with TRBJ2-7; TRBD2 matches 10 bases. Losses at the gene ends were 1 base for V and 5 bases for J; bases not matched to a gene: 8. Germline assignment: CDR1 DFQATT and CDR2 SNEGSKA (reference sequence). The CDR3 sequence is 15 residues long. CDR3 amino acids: CSARGWLAGDNEQYF. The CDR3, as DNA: TGCAGTGCTAGAGGGTGGCTAGCGGGAGACAACGAGCAGTACTTC.

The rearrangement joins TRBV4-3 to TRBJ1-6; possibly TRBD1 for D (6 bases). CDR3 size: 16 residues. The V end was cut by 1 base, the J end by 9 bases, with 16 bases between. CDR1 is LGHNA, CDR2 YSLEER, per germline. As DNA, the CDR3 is TGCGCCAGCAGCCAAGCTGGGGGCAGGGGTGTTTCACCCCTCCACTTT. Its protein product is CASSQAGGRGVSPLHF.

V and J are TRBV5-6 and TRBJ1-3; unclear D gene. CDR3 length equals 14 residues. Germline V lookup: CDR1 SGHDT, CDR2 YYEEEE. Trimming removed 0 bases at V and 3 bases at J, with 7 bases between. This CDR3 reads CASSLAGVGNTIYF. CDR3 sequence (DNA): TGTGCCAGCAGCTTGGCCGGGGTTGGAAACACCATATATTTT.

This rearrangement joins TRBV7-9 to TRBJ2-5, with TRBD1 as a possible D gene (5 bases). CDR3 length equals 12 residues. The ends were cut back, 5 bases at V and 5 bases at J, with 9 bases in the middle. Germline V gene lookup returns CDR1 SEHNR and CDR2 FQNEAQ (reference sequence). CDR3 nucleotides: TGTGCCAGCAGCCATAAGGGGGAGACCCAGTACTTC. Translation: CASSHKGETQYF.